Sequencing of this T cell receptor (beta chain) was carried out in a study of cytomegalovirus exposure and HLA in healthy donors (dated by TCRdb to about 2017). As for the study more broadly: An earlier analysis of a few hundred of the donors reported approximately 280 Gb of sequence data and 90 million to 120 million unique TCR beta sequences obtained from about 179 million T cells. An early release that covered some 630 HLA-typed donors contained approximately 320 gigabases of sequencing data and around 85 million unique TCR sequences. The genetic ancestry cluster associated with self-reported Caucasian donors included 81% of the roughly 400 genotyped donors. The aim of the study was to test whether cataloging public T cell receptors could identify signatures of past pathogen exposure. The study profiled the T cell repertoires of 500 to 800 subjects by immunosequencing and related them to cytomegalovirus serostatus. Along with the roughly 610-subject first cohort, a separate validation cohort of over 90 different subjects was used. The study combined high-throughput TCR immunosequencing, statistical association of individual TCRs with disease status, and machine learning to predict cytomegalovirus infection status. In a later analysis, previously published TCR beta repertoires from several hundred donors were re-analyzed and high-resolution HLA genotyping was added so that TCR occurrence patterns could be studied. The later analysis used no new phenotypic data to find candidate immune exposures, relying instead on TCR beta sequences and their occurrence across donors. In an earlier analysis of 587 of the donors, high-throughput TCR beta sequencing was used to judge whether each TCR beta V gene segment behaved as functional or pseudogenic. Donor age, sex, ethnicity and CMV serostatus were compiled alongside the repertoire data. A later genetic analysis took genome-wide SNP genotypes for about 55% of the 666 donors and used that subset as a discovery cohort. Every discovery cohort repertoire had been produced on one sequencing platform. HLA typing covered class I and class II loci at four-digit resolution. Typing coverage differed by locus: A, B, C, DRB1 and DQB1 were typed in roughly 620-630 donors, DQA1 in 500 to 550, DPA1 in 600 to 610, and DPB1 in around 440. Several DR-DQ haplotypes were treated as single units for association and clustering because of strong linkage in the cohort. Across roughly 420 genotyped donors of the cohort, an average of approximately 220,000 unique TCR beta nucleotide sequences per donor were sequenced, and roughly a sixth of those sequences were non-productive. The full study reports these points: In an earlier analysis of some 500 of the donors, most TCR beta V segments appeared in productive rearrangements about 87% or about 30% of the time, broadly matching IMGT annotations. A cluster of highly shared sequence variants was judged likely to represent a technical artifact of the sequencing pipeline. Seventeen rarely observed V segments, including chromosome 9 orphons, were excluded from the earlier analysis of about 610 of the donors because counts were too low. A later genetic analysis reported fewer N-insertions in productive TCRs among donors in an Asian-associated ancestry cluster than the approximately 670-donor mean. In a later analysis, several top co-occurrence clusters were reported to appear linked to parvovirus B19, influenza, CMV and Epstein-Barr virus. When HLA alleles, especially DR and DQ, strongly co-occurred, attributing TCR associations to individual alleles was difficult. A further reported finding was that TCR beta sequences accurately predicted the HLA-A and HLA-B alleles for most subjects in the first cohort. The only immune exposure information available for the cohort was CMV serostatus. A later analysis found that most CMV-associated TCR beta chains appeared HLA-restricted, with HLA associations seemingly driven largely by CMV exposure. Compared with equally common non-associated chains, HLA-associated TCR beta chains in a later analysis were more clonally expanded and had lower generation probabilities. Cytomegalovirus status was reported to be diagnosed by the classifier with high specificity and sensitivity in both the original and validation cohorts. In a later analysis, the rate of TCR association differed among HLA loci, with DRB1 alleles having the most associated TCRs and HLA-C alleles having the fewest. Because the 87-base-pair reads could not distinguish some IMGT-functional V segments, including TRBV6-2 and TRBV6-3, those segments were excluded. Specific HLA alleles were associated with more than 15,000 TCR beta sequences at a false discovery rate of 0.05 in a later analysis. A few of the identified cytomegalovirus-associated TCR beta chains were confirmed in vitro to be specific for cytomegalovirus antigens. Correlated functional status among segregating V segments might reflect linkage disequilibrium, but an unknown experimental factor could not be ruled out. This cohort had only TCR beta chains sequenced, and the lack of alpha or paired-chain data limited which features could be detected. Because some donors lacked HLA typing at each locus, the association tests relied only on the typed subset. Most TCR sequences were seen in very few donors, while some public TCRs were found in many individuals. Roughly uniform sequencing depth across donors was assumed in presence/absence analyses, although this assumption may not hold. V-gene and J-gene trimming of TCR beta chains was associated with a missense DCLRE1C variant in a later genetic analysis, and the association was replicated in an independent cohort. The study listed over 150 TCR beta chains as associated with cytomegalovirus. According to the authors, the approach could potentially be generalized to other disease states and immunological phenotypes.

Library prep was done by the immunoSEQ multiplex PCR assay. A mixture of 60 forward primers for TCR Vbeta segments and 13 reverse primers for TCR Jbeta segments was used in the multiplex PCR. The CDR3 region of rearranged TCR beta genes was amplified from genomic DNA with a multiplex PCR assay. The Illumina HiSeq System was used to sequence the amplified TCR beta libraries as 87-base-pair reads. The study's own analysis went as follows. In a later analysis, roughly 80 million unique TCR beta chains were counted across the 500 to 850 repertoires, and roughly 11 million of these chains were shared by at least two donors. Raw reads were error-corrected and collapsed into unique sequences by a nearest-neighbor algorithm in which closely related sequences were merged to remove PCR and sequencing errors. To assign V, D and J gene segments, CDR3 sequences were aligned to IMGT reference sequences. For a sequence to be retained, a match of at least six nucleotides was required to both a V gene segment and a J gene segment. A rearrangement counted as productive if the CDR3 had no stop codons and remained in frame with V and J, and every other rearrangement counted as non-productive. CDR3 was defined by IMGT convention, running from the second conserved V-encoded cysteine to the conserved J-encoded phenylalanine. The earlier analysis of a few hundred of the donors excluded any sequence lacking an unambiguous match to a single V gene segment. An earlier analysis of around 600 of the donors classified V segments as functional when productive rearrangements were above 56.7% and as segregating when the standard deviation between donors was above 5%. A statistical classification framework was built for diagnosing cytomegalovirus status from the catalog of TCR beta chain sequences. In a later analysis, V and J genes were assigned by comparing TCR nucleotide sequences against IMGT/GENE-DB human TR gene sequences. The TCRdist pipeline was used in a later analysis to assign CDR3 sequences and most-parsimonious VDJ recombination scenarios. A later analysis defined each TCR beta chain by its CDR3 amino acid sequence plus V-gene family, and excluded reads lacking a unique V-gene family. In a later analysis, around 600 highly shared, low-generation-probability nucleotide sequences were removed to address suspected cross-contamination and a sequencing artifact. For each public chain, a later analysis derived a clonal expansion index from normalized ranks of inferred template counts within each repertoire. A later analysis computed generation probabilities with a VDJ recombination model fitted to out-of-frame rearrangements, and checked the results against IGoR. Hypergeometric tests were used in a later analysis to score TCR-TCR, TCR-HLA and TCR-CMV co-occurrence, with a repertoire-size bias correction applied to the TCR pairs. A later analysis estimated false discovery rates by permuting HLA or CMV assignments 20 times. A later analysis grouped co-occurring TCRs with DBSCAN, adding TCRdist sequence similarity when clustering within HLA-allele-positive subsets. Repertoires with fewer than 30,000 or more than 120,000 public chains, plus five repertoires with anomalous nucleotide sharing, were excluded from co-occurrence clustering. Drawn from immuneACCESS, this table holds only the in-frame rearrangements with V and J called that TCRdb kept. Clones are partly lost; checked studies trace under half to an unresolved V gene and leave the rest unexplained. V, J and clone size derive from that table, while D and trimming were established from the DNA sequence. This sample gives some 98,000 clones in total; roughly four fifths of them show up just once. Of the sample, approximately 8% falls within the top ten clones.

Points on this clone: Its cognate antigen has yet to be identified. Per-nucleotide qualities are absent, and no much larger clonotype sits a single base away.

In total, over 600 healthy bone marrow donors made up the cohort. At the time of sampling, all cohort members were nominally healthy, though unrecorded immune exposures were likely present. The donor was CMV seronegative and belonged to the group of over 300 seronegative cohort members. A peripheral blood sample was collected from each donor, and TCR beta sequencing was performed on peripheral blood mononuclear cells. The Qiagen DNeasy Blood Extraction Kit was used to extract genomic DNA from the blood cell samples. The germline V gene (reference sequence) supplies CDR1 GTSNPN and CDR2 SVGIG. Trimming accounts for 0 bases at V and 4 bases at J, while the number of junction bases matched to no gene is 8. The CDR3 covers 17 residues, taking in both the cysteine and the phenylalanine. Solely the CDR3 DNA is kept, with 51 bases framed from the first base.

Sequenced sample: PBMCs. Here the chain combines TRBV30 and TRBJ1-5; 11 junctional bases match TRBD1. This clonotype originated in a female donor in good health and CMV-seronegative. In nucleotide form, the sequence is TGTGCCTGGAGTGTTGCGGACAGGGGGCTAGGAAATCAGCCCCAGCATTTT. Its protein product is CAWSVADRGLGNQPQHF.